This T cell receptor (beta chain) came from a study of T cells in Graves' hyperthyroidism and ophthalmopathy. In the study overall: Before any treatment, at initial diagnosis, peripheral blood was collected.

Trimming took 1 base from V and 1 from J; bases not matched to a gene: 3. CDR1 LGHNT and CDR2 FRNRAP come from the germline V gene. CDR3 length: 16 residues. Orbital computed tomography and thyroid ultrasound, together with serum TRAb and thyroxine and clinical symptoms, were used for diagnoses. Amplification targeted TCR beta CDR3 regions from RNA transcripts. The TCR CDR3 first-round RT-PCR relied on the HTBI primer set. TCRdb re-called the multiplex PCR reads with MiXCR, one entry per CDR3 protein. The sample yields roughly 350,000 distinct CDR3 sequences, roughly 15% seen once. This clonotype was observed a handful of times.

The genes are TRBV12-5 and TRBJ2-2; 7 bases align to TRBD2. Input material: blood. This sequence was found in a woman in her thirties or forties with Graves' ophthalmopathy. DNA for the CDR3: TGTGCTAGTGGTTTGGCGAGCGGGGTGAACACCGGGGAGCTGTTTTTT. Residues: CASGLASGVNTGELFF.